The 31 T cell receptor beta chains below come from one sample, sequenced in a study of T-cell reconstitution after alpha-beta-depleted transplantation in children. Researchers prepared the TCRbeta library using unique molecular identifiers, the study reports. Each CDR3 protein gets one entry after TCRdb re-called the PCR reads with MiXCR. Among 500,000 to 650,000 distinct CDR3 sequences listed, over 9.5% were seen once. Here the sequenced sample was PBMCs, mostly from graft donor cells, taken 180 days after TCRalphabeta/CD19-depleted stem cell transplant. The receptor set was obtained from a female patient aged 2 to 10 who had a stem cell transplant for aplastic anemia, so the T cells may come from the graft donor.

Notes on this clonotype: The germline gene is not matched at one end of the junction; a read error may be the cause. The CDR3 DNA follows: TGTGCCAGCAGCCAAGCTGGTAGCGGCGAGCATTACTTC. This translates into CASSQAGSGEHYF. V is TRBV4-2 and J is TRBJ2-7; TRBD2 might be the D (6 bases). CDR3 length: 13 residues. Germline loops: CDR1 LGHNA, CDR2 YNFKEQ.

The table lists this clonotype with a few counts. This CDR3 reads CASSYRHGIRGSSYNEQFF. The CDR3 region has the DNA TGTGCCAGCAGTTACCGCCACGGCATACGGGGGAGCTCCTACAATGAGCAGTTCTTC. The chain links TRBV6-2 or TRBV6-3 to TRBJ2-1; D may be TRBD2 (6 bases). This CDR3 is built from 19 residues. Deletions cut 2 bases from V and 0 bases from J, with 20 bases between. Germline loops: CDR1 MNHEY, CDR2 SVGEGT.

J is TRBJ2-7 and V is TRBV19; no firm D call. CDR3 length: 14 amino acids. Germline V gene sequence: CDR1 LNHDA, CDR2 SQIVND (reference sequence). V was pared by 9 bases and J by 5 bases, with 20 bases between. CDR3 bases: TGTGCCAGCCCCGACCGAGCCCCACCCCACGAGCAGTACGTC. This translates into CASPDRAPPHEQYV.

The chain is built from TRBV12-3 or TRBV12-4 and TRBJ1-5; D unresolved. CDR3 length: 13 residues. Trimming pared 5 bases from V and 4 bases from J, leaving 9 bases between. The CDR3 sequence is CASSTLGNQPQHF. The CDR3 DNA reads TGTGCCAGCAGTACATTAGGTAATCAGCCCCAGCATTTT.

Ten or more counts support this clonotype. The chain recombines TRBV7-3 with TRBJ2-7; 7 nucleotides align to TRBD2. After removal of 3 bases from V and 1 base from J, the junction contained 6 bases not matched to a gene. CDR3 size: 15 residues. In germline, CDR1 is SGHTA, CDR2 FQGTGA. The CDR3 region is CASSLGSGRSYEQYF. The CDR3 bases are TGTGCCAGCAGCTTGGGTAGCGGGCGTTCCTACGAGCAGTACTTC.

This clonotype has only a few counts. The CDR3 sequence: CASSARSSGNGGDEQFF. DNA for the CDR3: TGTGCCAGCAGCGCCCGGTCTAGCGGGAATGGTGGAGATGAGCAGTTCTTC. The genes are TRBV7-8 and TRBJ2-1; TRBD2 agrees at 9 bases. Germline lookup yields CDR1 SGHVS and CDR2 FQNEAQ. This CDR3 is 17 amino acids long. V lost 5 bases and J lost 8; bases outside the gene matches: 16.

As regards this clonotype: One junction end disagrees with the germline gene, perhaps due to a read error. The V gene is TRBV10-3, the J gene TRBJ2-3; tentatively, D is TRBD1 (6 bases). The germline CDR1 and CDR2 sequences are ENHRY and SYGVKD. This CDR3 contains 14 residues. CDR3 in DNA: TGTGCCATCAGTGACAGGGGCAGCACAGATACACAGTATTTT. Translation gives CAISDRGSTDTQYF.

The rearrangement links TRBV12-3 or TRBV12-4 to TRBJ2-1; D might be TRBD2 (5 bases). CDR3 size: 13 residues. Trimming stripped 1 base from V and 10 bases from J, with 11 bases between. This chain's CDR3 is CASSLGGVGEQFF. In DNA, the CDR3 is TGTGCCAGCAGTTTAGGGGGAGTGGGGGAGCAGTTCTTC.

The gene calls are TRBV21-1 and TRBJ2-3; the table gives TRBD1 as D, unverified against the DNA. TRBV21-1 is annotated as a pseudogene. CDR3 length: 14 residues. CDR3 residues: CASSKVQGEDTQYF. CDR3 coding DNA: TGTGCCAGCAGCAAAGTTCAGGGGGAAGATACGCAGTATTTT.

This clonotype occurred a few times. CDR3 nucleotide sequence: TGTGCCAGCAGCTTAGGAGGCCCGCAGGGTGAGCAGTTCTTC. It translates to CASSLGGPQGEQFF. The chain is built from TRBV7-2 and TRBJ2-1, with a weak D call TRBD1 (5 bases). Trimming pared 1 base from V and 9 bases from J, leaving 13 bases between. This CDR3 has 14 residues. The germline V gene encodes CDR1 SGHTA and CDR2 FQGNSA.

This clonotype was counted between two and nine times. The chain links TRBV13 to TRBJ2-3; 14 bases match TRBD2. J lost 2 bases, V lost 5 bases, and 6 bases had no gene match. The germline CDR1 and CDR2 sequences are PRHDT and FYEKMQ (reference sequence). The length of the CDR3 is 17 residues. The CDR3 DNA reads as TGTGCCAGCAGCCGACTAGCGGGAGGGTCCTTCACAGATACGCAGTATTTT. Protein: CASSRLAGGSFTDTQYF.

This chain links TRBV6-2 or TRBV6-3 with TRBJ2-7; 7 nucleotides align to TRBD2. The germline CDR1 and CDR2 sequences are MNHEY and SVGEGT. J was trimmed by 6 bases and V by 2 bases; bases with no gene match: 7. This CDR3 is built from 14 residues. CDR3 amino acids: CASSYGLAVREQYV. The CDR3 DNA reads as TGTGCCAGCAGTTACGGGCTAGCGGTCCGCGAGCAGTACGTC.

This clonotype was observed many times. The chain carries TRBV5-1 and TRBJ2-5; 7 bases are shared with TRBD1. Germline V gives CDR1 SGHRS, CDR2 YFSETQ. The CDR3 loop spans 13 amino acids. With V trimmed by 4 bases and J by 4 bases, 4 bases remained unmatched. The CDR3 nucleotides are TGCGCCAGCAGCCTCGGGGACAGAGAGACCCAGTACTTC. This gives the protein CASSLGDRETQYF.

The chain carries TRBV28 and TRBJ2-3, with D hard to call. Deletions cut 3 bases from V and 1 base from J, with 11 bases between. Germline lookup yields CDR1 MDHEN and CDR2 SYDVKM. The CDR3 totals 15 residues. CDR3 sequence (DNA): TGTGCCAGCAGTTTGAGAGCTACCCGCACAGATACGCAGTATTTT. This gives the protein CASSLRATRTDTQYF.

This clonotype was seen at least ten times. The chain combines TRBV20-1 with TRBJ2-1; the match to TRBD2 covers 8 bases. The CDR3 extends over 14 amino acids. The V segment lost 4 bases and the J segment 0 bases; nucleotides outside the gene matches: 2. Germline V CDR1 and CDR2: DFQATT, SNEGSKA (reference sequence). CDR3 residues: CSANSGISYNEQFF. The CDR3 DNA reads as TGCAGTGCTAATAGCGGGATCTCCTACAATGAGCAGTTCTTC.

This clonotype was seen a handful of times. V gene TRBV6-5 combines with J gene TRBJ2-1; D is uncertain. V lost 2 bases, J lost 2 bases, and 10 bases lay in between. Per germline, CDR1 MNHEY and CDR2 SVGAGI. The CDR3 extends over 15 amino acids. CDR3 protein: CASSYGRPPYNEQFF. CDR3 bases: TGTGCCAGCAGTTACGGCAGGCCACCCTACAATGAGCAGTTCTTC.

This clonotype was counted only a few times. The chain links TRBV20-1 to TRBJ2-3; TRBD2 aligns across 8 bases. Germline-derived CDR1 and CDR2 are DFQATT and SNEGSKA (reference sequence). This CDR3 region has 15 residues. The V gene end was trimmed by 1 base and the J gene end by 1 base; junction bases not matched to a gene: 4. The chain's CDR3 is CSARAPGLGTDTQYF. CDR3 DNA sequence: TGCAGTGCTAGAGCACCGGGACTAGGCACAGATACGCAGTATTTT.

The chain has TRBV12-3 or TRBV12-4 and TRBJ2-2; D is uncertain. Trimming left V 6 bases short and J 8 bases short, with 10 bases between. This CDR3 region has 12 residues. As DNA, the CDR3 is TGTGCCAGCAGCCGCTCGGCGGGGGAGCTGTTTTTT. It codes for CASSRSAGELFF.

This clonotype was detected a few times. The rearrangement joins TRBV6-1 to TRBJ2-7, with 9 bases matching TRBD2. V was pared by 5 bases and J by 6 bases, with 14 bases of the junction left unmatched. The germline CDR1 and CDR2 sequences are MNHNS and SASEGT. The length of the CDR3 is 16 residues. CDR3: CASSRRPGSGSFEQYF. CDR3 in DNA: TGTGCCAGCAGTCGCAGGCCGGGTAGCGGGAGTTTCGAGCAGTACTTC.

The chain recombines TRBV5-1 with TRBJ2-2, with 10 nucleotides matching TRBD2. The CDR3 is 17 residues long. V shed 5 bases and J 6 bases; nucleotides not matched to a gene: 13. Germline loops: CDR1 SGHRS, CDR2 YFSETQ. CDR3 DNA: TGCGCCAGCAGGAATATCGGGCTAGCGGGAGATGCCGGGGAGCTGTTTTTT. Translating it yields CASRNIGLAGDAGELFF.

This clonotype showed up many times. The CDR3 region is CAISESVVNTEAFF. The DNA for the CDR3 is TGTGCCATCAGTGAGTCGGTCGTGAACACTGAAGCTTTCTTT. This rearrangement joins TRBV10-3 to TRBJ1-1, with no clear D. V shed 0 bases and J shed 0 bases, with 5 bases lying between them. The CDR3 is 14 amino acids. Germline CDR1 reads ENHRY; CDR2 reads SYGVKD.

The gene calls are TRBV4-3 and TRBJ1-4; no firm D call. The V and J ends lost 0 bases and 5 bases respectively, with 13 bases between them. From germline, CDR1 is LGHNA and CDR2 YSLEER. The CDR3 spans 16 residues. The CDR3 nucleotides read TGCGCCAGCAGCCAAGATCTGGGGAATCGGAATGAAAAACTGTTTTTT. It encodes CASSQDLGNRNEKLFF.

This clonotype has more than one count but fewer than ten. This rearrangement joins TRBV6-1 to TRBJ1-5; TRBD1 aligns across 9 bases. Trimming removed 6 bases from V and 6 bases from J; junction bases left unmatched: 9. The CDR3 has 15 amino acids. The germline CDR1 and CDR2 sequences are MNHNS and SASEGT. The CDR3 is CASRRNRGQGQPQHF. In DNA form, the CDR3 reads TGTGCCAGCAGAAGGAACAGGGGGCAGGGTCAGCCCCAGCATTTT.

This chain connects TRBV7-2 to TRBJ2-1, with TRBD2 as a possible D gene (6 bases). The CDR3 contains 13 residues. V was trimmed by 5 bases and J by 6 bases, leaving 11 bases between them. Germline V gene lookup returns CDR1 SGHTA and CDR2 FQGNSA. The CDR3 DNA reads as TGTGCCAGCAGCCCGGGACTGATCAATGAGCAGTTCTTC. It translates to CASSPGLINEQFF. Full variable domain (remainder filled in from reference TRBV7-2 and TRBJ2-1): GAGVSQSPSNKVTEKGKDVELRCDPISGHTALYWYRQSLGQGLEFLIYFQGNSAPDKSGLPSDRFSAERTGGSVSTLTIQRTQQEDSAVYLCASSPGLINEQFFGPGTRLTVL.

This chain joins TRBV18 and TRBJ2-7; D is unclear. Germline values: CDR1 KGHSH, CDR2 LQKENI. The V and J ends lost 3 bases and 5 bases respectively, with 5 bases between them. CDR3 length: 11 amino acids. CDR3 in DNA: TGTGCCAGCTCACCTCTCGACGAGCAGTACTTC. Protein: CASSPLDEQYF.

This clonotype turned up a few times. J is TRBJ2-7 and V is TRBV6-1; D might be TRBD1 (5 bases). The CDR3 has 13 residues. V dropped 1 base and J dropped 2 bases, with 6 bases sitting between them. Germline V gene data show CDR1 as MNHNS and CDR2 as SASEGT. The chain's CDR3 is CASSEGRAYEQYV. CDR3 DNA: TGTGCCAGCAGTGAAGGCAGGGCCTACGAGCAGTACGTC.

J is TRBJ2-5 and V is TRBV9; D may be TRBD1 or TRBD2 (6 bases each). The CDR3 covers 13 residues. The germline V gene has CDR1 SGDLS and CDR2 YYNGEE. V was pared by 4 bases and J by 5 bases, with 12 bases between. CDR3 amino acids: CASSRTGRETQYF. As DNA, the CDR3 is TGTGCCAGCAGCCGTACAGGGAGGGAGACCCAGTACTTC. Full variable domain (missing parts from reference TRBV9 and TRBJ2-5): DSGVTQTPKHLITATGQRVTLRCSPRSGDLSVYWYQQSLDQGLQFLIQYYNGEERAKGNILERFSAQQFPDLHSELNLSSLELGDSALYFCASSRTGRETQYFGPGTRLLVL.

This clonotype was recorded a few times. V is TRBV5-1 and J is TRBJ2-2; D unclear. The CDR3 is 13 amino acids. V was pared by 4 bases and J by 4 bases, with 8 bases between. CDR1 is SGHRS, CDR2 YFSETQ, per germline. The CDR3: CASSNSATGELFF. The DNA of the CDR3 is TGCGCCAGCAGCAACTCCGCCACCGGGGAGCTGTTTTTT.

This clonotype was detected a few times. The V and J genes are TRBV12-3 or TRBV12-4 and TRBJ2-1, with no clear D. This CDR3 comprises 11 residues. With 3 bases removed from V and 9 bases from J, the gap between germline ends came to 6 bases. This CDR3 is CASSFRAEQFF. Written as DNA, the CDR3 is TGTGCCAGCAGTTTTAGAGCTGAGCAGTTCTTC.

The chain links TRBV12-3 or TRBV12-4 to TRBJ2-6; weak D call: TRBD1 (5 bases). Trimming took 6 bases from V and 0 from J, leaving 9 bases between them. The length of the CDR3 is 15 residues. The CDR3 reads CASRDRGSGANVLTF. The CDR3 bases are TGTGCCAGCAGGGATAGGGGCTCTGGGGCCAACGTCCTGACTTTC.

This clonotype was recorded many times. The V call is TRBV7-6, the J call TRBJ1-1; a possible D gene is TRBD1 (5 bases). Germline V gives CDR1 SGHVS, CDR2 FNYEAQ. CDR3 length: 13 amino acids. Trimming left V 5 bases short and J 7 bases short, with 14 bases between. CDR3 nucleotide sequence: TGTGCCAGCAGCGACAGCCGGGACCTTGAAGCTTTCTTT. This translates into CASSDSRDLEAFF. The variable domain in full, completed from reference TRBV7-6 and TRBJ1-1, reads GAGVSQSPRYKVTKRGQDVALRCDPISGHVSLYWYRQALGQGPEFLTYFNYEAQQDKSGLPNDRFSAERPEGSISTLTIQRTEQRDSAMYRCASSDSRDLEAFFGQGTRLTVV.